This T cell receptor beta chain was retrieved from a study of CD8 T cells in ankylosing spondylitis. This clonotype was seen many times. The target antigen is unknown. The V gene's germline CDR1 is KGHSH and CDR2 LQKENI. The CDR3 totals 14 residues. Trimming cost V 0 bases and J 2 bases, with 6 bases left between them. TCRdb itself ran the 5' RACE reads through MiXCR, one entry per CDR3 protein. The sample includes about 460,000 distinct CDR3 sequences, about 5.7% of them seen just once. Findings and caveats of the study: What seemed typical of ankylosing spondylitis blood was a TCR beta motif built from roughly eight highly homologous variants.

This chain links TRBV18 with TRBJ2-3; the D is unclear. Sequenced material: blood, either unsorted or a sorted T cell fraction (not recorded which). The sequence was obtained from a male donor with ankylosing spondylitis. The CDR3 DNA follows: TGTGCCAGCTCACCACCGACAATCACAGATACGCAGTATTTT. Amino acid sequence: CASSPPTITDTQYF.